Shown below are 26 T cell receptor beta chains from a single sample sequenced in a study of blood T cell repertoires in COVID-19. Data came from immunoSEQ multiplex PCR; TCRdb stores just in-frame clones and leaves some out. The sample lists around 300,000 clones, 88% seen once, with less than 3% in the top ten. Sequencing was performed on PBMCs or T cells enriched from blood (not recorded which). Receptor source: a woman in her forties or fifties who had recovered from COVID-19.

The chain employs TRBV4-1 and TRBJ2-3; tentatively, D is TRBD2 (6 bases). The CDR3 runs to 14 residues. V was cut by 1 base and J by 4 bases, with 9 bases left in between. CDR1 is MGHRA, CDR2 YSYEKL, per germline. The CDR3 DNA sequence: TGCGCCAGCAGCCAAGCGGGAGTAGCAGATACGCAGTATTTT. Its translation: CASSQAGVADTQYF.

This clone was found once. The V call is TRBV19, the J call TRBJ2-3; 11 bases map to TRBD2. This CDR3 contains 15 residues. Germline CDR1 LNHDA, CDR2 SQIVND (reference sequence). V was pared by 5 bases and J by 7 bases, with 8 bases of the junction left unmatched. CDR3 sequence reads: CASSSLAGAPNTQYF. The CDR3 bases are TGTGCCAGTAGTTCACTAGCGGGAGCCCCCAATACGCAGTATTTT.

This chain uses TRBV28 with TRBJ2-7; D gene unclear. This CDR3 spans 15 amino acids. Per germline, CDR1 MDHEN and CDR2 SYDVKM. Trimming left V 10 bases short and J 0 bases short, with 19 bases between. As DNA, the CDR3 is TGTGCCACCTCCTCCTATGGGCCGAGCTCCTACGAGCAGTACTTC. It is translated as CATSSYGPSSYEQYF. The full variable domain, completed using reference TRBV28 and TRBJ2-7, is DVKVTQSSRYLVKRTGEKVFLECVQDMDHENMFWYRQDPGLGLRLIYFSYDVKMKEKGDIPEGYSVSREKKERFSLILESASTNQTSMYLCATSSYGPSSYEQYFGPGTRLTVT.

V is TRBV15 and J is TRBJ1-3; D is undetermined. Trimming took off 0 bases at V and 4 bases at J, with 7 bases between the two ends. The CDR3 contains 14 residues. Per the germline V gene, CDR1 is LNHNV and CDR2 is YYDKDF (reference sequence). Here the CDR3 reads CATSRDPGGNTIYF. The CDR3 region has the DNA TGTGCCACCAGCAGAGACCCTGGCGGAAACACCATATATTTT.

This CDR3 is CASSSGTANTEAFF. CDR3 sequence (DNA): TGTGCCAGTAGTAGCGGGACAGCGAACACTGAAGCTTTCTTT. J is TRBJ1-1 and V is TRBV19; 7 nucleotides agree with TRBD1. Germline V gene sequence: CDR1 LNHDA, CDR2 SQIVND (reference sequence). The CDR3 has 14 amino acids. With V trimmed by 4 bases and J by 1 base, 3 bases remained unmatched.

This clone is a singleton in its sample. The chain has TRBV19 and TRBJ1-5; no firm D call. The germline V gene has CDR1 LNHDA and CDR2 SQIVND (reference sequence). The CDR3 loop spans 16 amino acids. The germline V and J ends were trimmed by 2 bases and 0 bases, with 11 bases remaining between them. DNA for the CDR3: TGTGCCAGTAGTATATTTCAAGGAGCTAGCAATCAGCCCCAGCATTTT. Its translation is CASSIFQGASNQPQHF.

The genes are TRBV28 and TRBJ1-1; D may be TRBD1 (6 bases). V lost 5 bases, J lost 4 bases, and 17 bases lay in between. CDR3 length: 15 residues. Germline CDR1 is MDHEN and CDR2 is SYDVKM. CDR3 sequence: CASSNLQGPSTEAFF. For the CDR3, the DNA is TGTGCCAGCAGTAACCTACAGGGTCCGAGCACTGAAGCTTTCTTT. The full variable domain, rest sourced from reference TRBV28 and TRBJ1-1, is DVKVTQSSRYLVKRTGEKVFLECVQDMDHENMFWYRQDPGLGLRLIYFSYDVKMKEKGDIPEGYSVSREKKERFSLILESASTNQTSMYLCASSNLQGPSTEAFFGQGTRLTVV.

The chain has TRBV19 and TRBJ2-2; D is perhaps TRBD1 (7 bases). The CDR3 extends over 15 amino acids. Germline V gene data show CDR1 as LNHDA and CDR2 as SQIVND (reference sequence). Trimming shortened V by 7 bases and J by 3 bases, and 15 bases separated the two germline ends. CDR3 in amino acids: CASKEPRGDTGELFF. The CDR3 nucleotides are TGTGCCAGTAAGGAACCCAGGGGGGACACCGGGGAGCTGTTTTTT.

This chain joins TRBV13 and TRBJ1-2; 12 nucleotides align to TRBD1. Looked up from germline, CDR1 is PRHDT and CDR2 is FYEKMQ (reference sequence). This CDR3 has 14 residues. Germline trimming cut 5 bases from V and 10 bases from J; bases unmatched to any gene: 8. The CDR3 sequence is CASSARDRGLVYTF. CDR3 coding DNA: TGTGCCAGCAGCGCACGGGACAGGGGGCTCGTCTACACCTTC.

The chain has TRBV11-2 and TRBJ1-1; TRBD1 matches at 9 bases. Germline trimming cut 4 bases from V and 5 bases from J; bases unmatched to any gene: 5. Germline V gene lookup returns CDR1 SGHAT and CDR2 FQNNGV. The CDR3 covers 14 residues. CDR3 DNA sequence: TGTGCCAGCAGCTCGGACAGGGGCGGAACTGAAGCTTTCTTT. Its translation: CASSSDRGGTEAFF.

This clone was observed a handful of times. The genes are TRBV30 and TRBJ2-3, with 8 bases fitting TRBD2. The V and J ends lost 5 bases and 0 bases, in that order; junction bases with no gene match: 7. The CDR3 runs 15 residues. Germline loops: CDR1 GTSNPN, CDR2 SVGIG (reference sequence). The chain's CDR3 is CAWELAGTSTDTQYF. CDR3 nucleotide sequence: TGTGCCTGGGAATTAGCGGGAACTAGCACAGATACGCAGTATTTT.

The J gene is TRBJ1-3, the V gene TRBV6-5, with D hard to call. This CDR3 has 14 residues. Germline loops: CDR1 MNHEY, CDR2 SVGAGI. Deletions cut 4 bases from V and 4 bases from J, with 11 bases between. Here the CDR3 reads CASSSTVGGNTIYF. In nucleotides, the CDR3 is TGTGCCAGCAGTTCAACAGTGGGCGGAAACACCATATATTTT.

The V call is TRBV9, the J call TRBJ1-1, with unresolved D. The V end lost 3 bases, the J end lost 1 base, and 10 bases lay between the germline ends. Germline CDR1 and CDR2: SGDLS and YYNGEE. CDR3 length equals 14 residues. The CDR3 bases are TGTGCCAGCAGCGCACAAAGAGGGAACACTGAAGCTTTCTTT. This sequence encodes CASSAQRGNTEAFF.

J is TRBJ1-1 and V is TRBV10-3, with a possible D match to TRBD1 (5 bases). Per germline, CDR1 ENHRY and CDR2 SYGVKD. V shed 2 bases and J shed 1 base, with 8 bases lying between them. The CDR3 totals 14 residues. The CDR3 is CAISEPRANTEAFF. CDR3 DNA: TGTGCCATCAGTGAGCCCAGGGCGAACACTGAAGCTTTCTTT.

The chain carries TRBV7-2 and TRBJ2-6; TRBD2 might be the D (5 bases). V shed 3 bases and J shed 4 bases, with 7 bases lying between them. Germline CDR1 SGHTA, CDR2 FQGNSA. This CDR3 comprises 14 residues. The CDR3 DNA reads TGTGCCAGCAGCTTCCTAGCCGGGGCCAACGTCCTGACTTTC. This translates into CASSFLAGANVLTF.

The V gene is TRBV2, the J gene TRBJ1-4; no definite D call. Trimming took off 3 bases at V and 7 bases at J, with 6 bases between the two ends. Germline CDR1 is SNHLY and CDR2 is FYNNEI. The CDR3 is 12 amino acids. The CDR3 region has the DNA TGTGCCAGCAGTGACTTGGCTGAAAAACTGTTTTTT. It specifies CASSDLAEKLFF.

The rearrangement joins TRBV10-3 to TRBJ2-7, with 8 nucleotides matching TRBD1. V trimming: 3 bases; J trimming: 2 bases; junction bases outside the gene matches: 3. CDR1 and CDR2 from the germline V gene are ENHRY and SYGVKD. CDR3 length equals 14 residues. CDR3 coding DNA: TGTGCCATCAGTGAAGGGACAGGCCCCTACGAGCAGTACTTC. Translation: CAISEGTGPYEQYF.

J is TRBJ2-3 and V is TRBV5-1; the match to TRBD2 covers 10 bases. The CDR3 has 17 amino acids. V lost 4 bases and J lost 4; bases outside the gene matches: 12. Germline lookup yields CDR1 SGHRS and CDR2 YFSETQ. CDR3 loop: CASSKASGSAGADTQYF. The CDR3 DNA is TGCGCCAGCAGCAAAGCTAGCGGGAGCGCGGGGGCAGATACGCAGTATTTT.

This chain joins TRBV24-1 and TRBJ2-5; 7 nucleotides match TRBD1. The CDR3 is made up of 14 amino acids. Germline values: CDR1 KGHDR, CDR2 SFDVKD. The ends lost 7 bases at V and 3 bases at J; junction bases unmatched: 7. The CDR3 loop reads CATSSQGWKETQYF. The CDR3 coding sequence is TGTGCCACCAGCTCACAGGGGTGGAAAGAGACCCAGTACTTC.

In this sample, this clone turned up once. The same CDR3 arises from other DNA sequences in this sample as well. J is TRBJ2-7 and V is TRBV18; 10 bases line up with TRBD1. The CDR3 extends over 15 amino acids. V dropped 3 bases and J dropped 0; count of bases not matched to a gene: 2. CDR1 is KGHSH, CDR2 LQKENI, per germline. The CDR3 spells CASSPGQGISYEQYF. The CDR3 region has the DNA TGTGCCAGCTCACCGGGACAGGGGATCTCCTACGAGCAGTACTTC.

The V call is TRBV6-5, the J call TRBJ2-2, with D possibly being TRBD2 (5 bases). V was clipped by 8 bases and J by 3 bases, with 13 bases between them. This CDR3 spans 14 amino acids. The germline V gene has CDR1 MNHEY and CDR2 SVGAGI. The DNA of the CDR3 is TGTGCCAGCGAGAGGACTTTCTACACCGGGGAGCTGTTTTTT. This gives the protein CASERTFYTGELFF.

The chain's CDR3 is CASSQRTSGGSSYEQYF. The CDR3 DNA reads as TGTGCCAGCAGCCAGAGGACTAGCGGTGGGAGCTCCTACGAGCAGTACTTC. The rearrangement uses TRBV3-1 (or the pseudogene TRBV3-2) and TRBJ2-7; 10 nucleotides align to TRBD2. Per the germline V gene, CDR1 is LGHDT and CDR2 is YNNKEL (reference sequence). Losses at the gene ends were 3 bases for V and 0 bases for J; bases not matched to a gene: 8. The CDR3 extends over 17 amino acids.

This clone occurred once. This chain links TRBV2 with TRBJ2-7; TRBD1 might be the D (6 bases). CDR1 and CDR2 from the germline V gene are SNHLY and FYNNEI. Trimming stripped 5 bases from V and 3 bases from J, with 14 bases between. CDR3 length equals 14 residues. DNA for the CDR3: TGTGCCAGCAGTCCTAAAGCGACAGGCTACGAGCAGTACTTC. It translates to CASSPKATGYEQYF.

The J gene is TRBJ2-1, the V gene TRBV10-1; perhaps TRBD2 as D (5 bases). The germline V gene encodes CDR1 WNHNN and CDR2 SYGVQD (reference sequence). The CDR3 runs 15 residues. V lost 2 bases and J lost 1, with 9 bases in between. In DNA, the CDR3 is TGCGCCAGCAGTGAGCTTCGGGATTCCTACAATGAGCAGTTCTTC. Protein product: CASSELRDSYNEQFF.

V is TRBV10-3 and J is TRBJ2-3; D gene unclear. The CDR3 sequence is 17 residues long. Germline V gene sequence: CDR1 ENHRY, CDR2 SYGVKD. The V gene lost 6 bases and the J gene lost 0 bases, with 19 bases spanning the gap. DNA of the CDR3: TGTGCCATCAGCCTCGCCCCCCACAGATCTAGCACAGATACGCAGTATTTT. Its protein product is CAISLAPHRSSTDTQYF.

The V and J genes are TRBV6-4 and TRBJ1-2; D unresolved. Germline V gives CDR1 MRHNA, CDR2 SNTAGT. V lost 0 bases and J 8 bases, leaving 10 bases between the germline ends. This CDR3 comprises 13 residues. The CDR3 spells CASSDSRGLGYTF. The DNA for the CDR3 is TGTGCCAGCAGTGACTCAAGAGGGTTAGGCTACACCTTC.